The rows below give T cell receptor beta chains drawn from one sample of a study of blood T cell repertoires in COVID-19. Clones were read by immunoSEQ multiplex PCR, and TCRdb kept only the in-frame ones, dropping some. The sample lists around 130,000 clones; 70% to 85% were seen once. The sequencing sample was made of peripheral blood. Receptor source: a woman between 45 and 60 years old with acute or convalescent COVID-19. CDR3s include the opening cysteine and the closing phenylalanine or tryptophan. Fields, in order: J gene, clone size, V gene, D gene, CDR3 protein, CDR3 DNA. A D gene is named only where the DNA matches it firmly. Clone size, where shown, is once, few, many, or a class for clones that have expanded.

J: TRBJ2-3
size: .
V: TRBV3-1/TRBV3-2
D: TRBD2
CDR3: CASSHLRSSGGTDTQYF
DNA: TGTGCCAGCAGCCATCTGAGGTCTAGCGGGGGCACAGATACGCAGTATTTT

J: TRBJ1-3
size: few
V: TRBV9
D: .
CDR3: CASSVDGATSGNTIYF
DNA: TGTGCCAGCAGCGTAGATGGGGCCACCTCTGGAAACACCATATATTTT

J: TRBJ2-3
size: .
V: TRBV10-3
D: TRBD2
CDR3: CAISDGGGTDTQYF
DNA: TGTGCCATCAGTGATGGGGGGGGCACAGATACGCAGTATTTT

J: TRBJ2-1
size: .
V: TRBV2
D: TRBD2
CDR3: CASKRTSGGGNEQFF
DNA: TGTGCCAGCAAGAGGACTAGCGGGGGTGGGAATGAGCAGTTCTTC

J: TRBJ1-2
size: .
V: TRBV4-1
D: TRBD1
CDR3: CASSHTGQGPYGYTF
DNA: TGCGCCAGCAGCCATACGGGACAGGGTCCCTATGGCTACACCTTC

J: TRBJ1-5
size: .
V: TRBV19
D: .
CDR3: CASSLYTGSVRPQHF
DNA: TGTGCCAGTAGTCTATACACAGGGTCGGTTAGGCCCCAGCATTTT

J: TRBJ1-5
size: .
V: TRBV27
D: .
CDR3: CASSLNPPTNQPQHF
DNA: TGTGCCAGCAGTCTCAACCCCCCTACCAATCAGCCCCAGCATTTT

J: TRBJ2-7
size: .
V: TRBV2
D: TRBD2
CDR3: CASRGVVYEQYF
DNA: TGTGCCTCCCGGGGGGTTGTCTACGAGCAGTACTTC

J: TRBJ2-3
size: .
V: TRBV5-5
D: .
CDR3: CASSAIADTQYF
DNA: TGTGCCAGCAGCGCGATCGCAGATACGCAGTATTTT

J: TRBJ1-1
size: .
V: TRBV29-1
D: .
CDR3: CSVRWNTEAFF
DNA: TGCAGCGTTCGGTGGAACACTGAAGCTTTCTTT

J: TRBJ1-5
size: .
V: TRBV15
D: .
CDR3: CATSRDRGGPRGPNQPQHF
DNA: TGTGCCACCAGCAGAGATCGGGGAGGCCCAAGGGGCCCCAATCAGCCCCAGCATTTT

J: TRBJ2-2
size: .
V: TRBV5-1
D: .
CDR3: CASRIRDTGELFF
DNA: TGCGCCAGCAGGATTCGGGACACCGGGGAGCTGTTTTTT

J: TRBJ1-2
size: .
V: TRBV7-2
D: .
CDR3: CASSLGVSGSRGYTF
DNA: TGTGCCAGCAGCTTAGGCGTCAGCGGGTCCAGGGGCTACACCTTC

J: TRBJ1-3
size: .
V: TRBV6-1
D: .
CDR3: CASSEVYRDRNTIYF
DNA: TGTGCCAGCAGTGAAGTCTACAGGGATAGAAACACCATATATTTT

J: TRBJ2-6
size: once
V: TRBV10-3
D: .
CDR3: CAISRQVGASGANVLTF
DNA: TGTGCCATCAGTAGACAGGTAGGAGCCTCTGGGGCCAACGTCCTGACTTTC

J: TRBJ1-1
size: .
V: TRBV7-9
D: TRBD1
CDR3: CASIPGTGGTEAFF
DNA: TGTGCCAGCATCCCCGGGACAGGGGGCACTGAAGCTTTCTTT

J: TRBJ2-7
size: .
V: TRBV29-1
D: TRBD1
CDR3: CSVDVSQGNTGQYF
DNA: TGCAGCGTTGATGTGTCACAGGGGAATACGGGGCAGTACTTC

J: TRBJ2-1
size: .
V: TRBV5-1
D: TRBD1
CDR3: CASSLEGTAYNEQFF
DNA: TGCGCCAGCAGCTTGGAGGGGACAGCTTACAATGAGCAGTTCTTC

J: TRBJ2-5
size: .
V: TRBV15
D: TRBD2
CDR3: CATSRDAGGGLETQYF
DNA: TGTGCCACCAGCAGAGATGCGGGGGGGGGTCTGGAGACCCAGTACTTC

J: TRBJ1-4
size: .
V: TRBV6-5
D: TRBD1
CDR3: CASSLSGTGVEKLFF
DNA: TGTGCCAGCAGTCTTTCCGGGACAGGGGTTGAAAAACTGTTTTTT

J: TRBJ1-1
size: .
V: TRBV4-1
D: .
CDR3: CASSQTSARMNTEAFF
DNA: TGCGCCAGCAGCCAAACTTCCGCCCGCATGAACACTGAAGCTTTCTTT

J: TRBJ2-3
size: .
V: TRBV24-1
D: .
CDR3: CATSDLLSDTQYF
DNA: TGTGCCACCAGTGATTTGCTCTCAGATACGCAGTATTTT

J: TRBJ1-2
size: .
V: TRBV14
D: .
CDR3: CASSQSEAGYTF
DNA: TGTGCCAGCAGCCAATCCGAGGCAGGCTACACCTTC

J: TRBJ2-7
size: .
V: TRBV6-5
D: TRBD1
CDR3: CASSYGTGGAEQYF
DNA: TGTGCCAGCAGTTACGGGACAGGGGGTGCCGAGCAGTACTTC